Given below is one T cell receptor beta chain in context. Its antigen is undetermined. This sample is part of a study of CXCR3-negative and CXCR3-positive naive CD8 T cells. Preparation of TRB cDNA libraries relied on 5' RACE carrying UMI labels. TCRdb reprocessed the 5' RACE reads and keeps a single row for each CDR3 protein, giving no DNA. The sample table sets out some 140,000 distinct CDR3 sequences. The sorter processed each CD8+ T cell subset in triplicate at hundreds of thousands of cells apiece. The germline V gene has CDR1 MDHEN and CDR2 SYDVKM. This CDR3 comprises 16 residues. Study results and limitations: Both of the naive subsets showed about the same high diversity, but memory CD8+ cells had much less. Naive cells that were CXCR3-positive had more hydrophobic TRB CDR3s (compared with CXCR3-negative naive cells). CXCR3-negative and CXCR3-positive naive cells shared comparable TRBV-TRBJ usage, but memory cells did not.

This clonotype originated in a human donor in good health. Some clones in this sample may be carry-over from other donors' samples. Sequencing used naive CXCR3+ CD8+ T cells from blood. Subset noted: CD45RO-CCR7+CD27+CD95- naive CD8+ T cells expressing CXCR3 (TNR3+). This sequence joins TRBV28 and TRBJ2-2; lacking DNA, the TRBD1 call made by TCRdb goes unchecked. The CDR3 reads CASSSDTGAGTGELFF.